This entry describes one T cell receptor beta chain. Antigen specificity is unknown. This sample includes further DNA sequences coding for the same CDR3. This sample was taken from a study of circulating and synovial CD4+ cells in juvenile arthritis. Broader study findings: Diversity here was lower than in bulk blood CD4 cells. Measured synovium overlap likely understates the true shared repertoire. Compared with bulk blood, circulating pathogenic-like lymphocytes shared substantially more CDR3 sequences with synovial T cells.

TCRdb's table, derived via immunoSEQ multiplex PCR, lists solely in-frame clones and lacks some. Of a few thousand clones listed, around 83% were seen once; the top ten hold 3.5% to 6%. Sequenced samples came from active juvenile idiopathic arthritis patients. V lost 0 bases and J 3 bases, leaving 5 bases between the germline ends. The germline gives CDR1 SGDLS, CDR2 YYNGEE. The CDR3 is 13 residues long. The receptor's source is a human donor with juvenile idiopathic arthritis. The V gene is TRBV9, the J gene TRBJ2-3; D is undetermined. Sequenced input: CD4+ T cells from synovial fluid. CDR3 region: CASSVAGTDTQYF. The CDR3 DNA is TGTGCCAGCAGCGTAGCGGGTACAGATACGCAGTATTTT.